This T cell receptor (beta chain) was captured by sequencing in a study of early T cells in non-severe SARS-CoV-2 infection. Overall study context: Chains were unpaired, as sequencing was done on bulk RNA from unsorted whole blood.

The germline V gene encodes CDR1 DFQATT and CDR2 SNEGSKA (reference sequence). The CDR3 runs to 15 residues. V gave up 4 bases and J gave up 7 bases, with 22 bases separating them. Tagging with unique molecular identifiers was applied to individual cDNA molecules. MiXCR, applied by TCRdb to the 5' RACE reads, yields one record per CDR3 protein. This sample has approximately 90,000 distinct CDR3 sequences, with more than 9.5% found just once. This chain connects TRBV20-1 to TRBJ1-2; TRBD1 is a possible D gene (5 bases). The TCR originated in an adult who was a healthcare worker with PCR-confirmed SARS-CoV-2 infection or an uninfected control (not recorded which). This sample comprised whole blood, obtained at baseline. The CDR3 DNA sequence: TGCAGTGCTAAACCAGGGCCTACCGCATCCGGTGGCTACACCTTC. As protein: CSAKPGPTASGGYTF.